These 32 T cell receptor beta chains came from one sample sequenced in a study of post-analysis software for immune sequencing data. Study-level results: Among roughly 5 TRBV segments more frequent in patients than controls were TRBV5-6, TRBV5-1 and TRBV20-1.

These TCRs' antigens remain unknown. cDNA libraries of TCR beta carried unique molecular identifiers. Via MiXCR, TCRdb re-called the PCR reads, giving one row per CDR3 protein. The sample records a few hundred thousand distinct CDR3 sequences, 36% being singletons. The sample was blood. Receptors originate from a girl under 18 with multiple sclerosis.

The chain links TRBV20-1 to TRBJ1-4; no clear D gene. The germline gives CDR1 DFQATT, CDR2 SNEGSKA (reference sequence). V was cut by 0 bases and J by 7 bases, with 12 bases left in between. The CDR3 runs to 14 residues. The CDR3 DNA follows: TGCAGTGCTAGAGATCAGATGTTGGGTGAAAAACTGTTTTTT. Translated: CSARDQMLGEKLFF.

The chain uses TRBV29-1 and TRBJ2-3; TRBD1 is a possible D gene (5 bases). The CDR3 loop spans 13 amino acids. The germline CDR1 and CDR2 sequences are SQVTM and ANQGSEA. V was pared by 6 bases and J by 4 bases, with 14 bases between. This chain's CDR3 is CSVALQGADTQYF. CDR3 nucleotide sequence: TGCAGCGTCGCACTCCAGGGTGCAGATACGCAGTATTTT.

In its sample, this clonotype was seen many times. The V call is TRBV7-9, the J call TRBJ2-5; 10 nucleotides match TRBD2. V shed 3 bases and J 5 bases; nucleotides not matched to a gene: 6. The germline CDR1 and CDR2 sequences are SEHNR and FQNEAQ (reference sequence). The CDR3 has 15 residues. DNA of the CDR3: TGTGCCAGCAGCTTTACCGGGACTAGCGTGGAGACCCAGTACTTC. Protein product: CASSFTGTSVETQYF.

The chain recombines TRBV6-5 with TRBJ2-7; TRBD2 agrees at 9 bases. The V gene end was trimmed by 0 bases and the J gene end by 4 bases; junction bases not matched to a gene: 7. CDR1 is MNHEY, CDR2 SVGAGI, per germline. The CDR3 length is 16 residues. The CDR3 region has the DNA TGTGCCAGCAGTTACTCGACGGCTAGCGGGATGTACGAGCAGTACTTC. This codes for CASSYSTASGMYEQYF.

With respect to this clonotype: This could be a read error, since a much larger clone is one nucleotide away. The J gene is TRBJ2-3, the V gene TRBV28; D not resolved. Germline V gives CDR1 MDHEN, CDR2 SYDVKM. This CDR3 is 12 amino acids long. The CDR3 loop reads CASSLPADAQYF. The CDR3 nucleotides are TGTGCCAGCAGTCTACCGGCAGATGCGCAGTATTTT. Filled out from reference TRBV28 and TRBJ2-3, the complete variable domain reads DVKVTQSSRYLVKRTGEKVFLECVQDMDHENMFWYRQDPGLGLRLIYFSYDVKMKEKGDIPEGYSVSREKKERFSLILESASTNQTSMYLCASSLPADAQYFGPGTRLTVL.

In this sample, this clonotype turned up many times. The CDR3 sequence: CASSPNSGTSGGRNIQYF. CDR3 sequence (DNA): TGTGCCAGCAGCCCAAATAGTGGGACTAGCGGGGGCCGGAACATTCAGTACTTC. The chain combines TRBV7-8 with TRBJ2-4, with 14 bases lining up with TRBD2. Losses at the gene ends were 5 bases for V and 7 bases for J; bases not matched to a gene: 13. The CDR3 extends over 18 amino acids. Germline V gene sequence: CDR1 SGHVS, CDR2 FQNEAQ.

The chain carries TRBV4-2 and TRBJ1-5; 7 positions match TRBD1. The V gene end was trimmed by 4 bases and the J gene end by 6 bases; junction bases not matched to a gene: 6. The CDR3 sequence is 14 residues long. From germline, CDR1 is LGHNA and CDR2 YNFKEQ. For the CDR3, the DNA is TGTGCCAGCAGCCCTACAGGGGAGAGTCAGCCCCAGCATTTT. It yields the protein CASSPTGESQPQHF.

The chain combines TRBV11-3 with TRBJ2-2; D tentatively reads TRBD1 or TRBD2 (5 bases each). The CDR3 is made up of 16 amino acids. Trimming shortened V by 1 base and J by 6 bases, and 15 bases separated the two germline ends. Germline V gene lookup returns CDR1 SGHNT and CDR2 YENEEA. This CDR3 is CASSLGRGAQSGELFF. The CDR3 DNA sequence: TGTGCCAGCAGCTTAGGTCGGGGCGCTCAGTCCGGGGAGCTGTTTTTT.

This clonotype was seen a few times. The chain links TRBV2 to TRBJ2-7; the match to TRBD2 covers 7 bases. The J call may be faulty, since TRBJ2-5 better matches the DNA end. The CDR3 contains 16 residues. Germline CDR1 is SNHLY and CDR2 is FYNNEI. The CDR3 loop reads CASSEAGRGAAETQYF. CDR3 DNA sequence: TGTGCCAGCAGTGAAGCAGGGAGGGGTGCTGCGGAGACCCAGTACTTC.

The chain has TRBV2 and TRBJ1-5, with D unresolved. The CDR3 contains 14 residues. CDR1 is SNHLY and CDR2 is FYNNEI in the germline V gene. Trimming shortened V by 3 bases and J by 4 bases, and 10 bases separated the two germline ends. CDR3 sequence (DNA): TGTGCCAGCAGTGATAGGGTTTTAAATCAGCCCCAGCATTTT. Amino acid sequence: CASSDRVLNQPQHF. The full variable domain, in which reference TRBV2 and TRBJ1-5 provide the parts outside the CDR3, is EPEVTQTPSHQVTQMGQEVILRCVPISNHLYFYWYRQILGQKVEFLVSFYNNEISEKSEIFDDQFSVERPDGSNFTLKIRSTKLEDSAMYFCASSDRVLNQPQHFGDGTRLSIL.

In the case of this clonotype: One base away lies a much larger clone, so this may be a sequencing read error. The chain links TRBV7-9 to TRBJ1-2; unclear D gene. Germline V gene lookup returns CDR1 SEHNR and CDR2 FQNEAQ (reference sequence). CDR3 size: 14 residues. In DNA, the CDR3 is TGTTCCAGCAGCTCGCAGGCGAACGGCTATGGCTACACCTTC. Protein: CSSSSQANGYGYTF.

The CDR3 DNA sequence: TGCGCCAGCAGCCTCTTCAGGGGAGAGAACACCGGGGAGCTGTTTTTT. Amino acids: CASSLFRGENTGELFF. The chain couples TRBV4-1 to TRBJ2-2; tentatively, D is TRBD1 (6 bases). The CDR3 covers 16 residues. The germline V gene encodes CDR1 MGHRA and CDR2 YSYEKL. V lost 4 bases and J lost 1, with 13 bases in between.

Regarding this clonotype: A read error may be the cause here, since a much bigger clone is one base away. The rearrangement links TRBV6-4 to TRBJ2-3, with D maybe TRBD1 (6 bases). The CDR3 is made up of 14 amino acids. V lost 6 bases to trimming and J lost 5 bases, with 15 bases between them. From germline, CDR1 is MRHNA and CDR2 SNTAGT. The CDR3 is CASRDQGGEDTQYF. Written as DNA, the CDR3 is TGTGCCAGCAGGGACCAAGGGGGTGAAGATACGCAGTATTTT.

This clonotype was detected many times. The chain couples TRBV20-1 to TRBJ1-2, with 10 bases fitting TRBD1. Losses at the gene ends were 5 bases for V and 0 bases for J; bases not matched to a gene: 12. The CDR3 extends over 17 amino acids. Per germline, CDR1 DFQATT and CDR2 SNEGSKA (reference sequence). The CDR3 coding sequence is TGCAGTGCTGGGTCCGGGACAGGGGTCCCACCTAACTATGGCTACACCTTC. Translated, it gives CSAGSGTGVPPNYGYTF.

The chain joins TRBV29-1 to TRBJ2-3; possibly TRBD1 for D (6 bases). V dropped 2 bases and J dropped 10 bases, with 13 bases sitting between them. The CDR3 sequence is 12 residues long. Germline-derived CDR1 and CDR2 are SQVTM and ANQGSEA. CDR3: CSVEPQGPAQYF. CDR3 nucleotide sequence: TGCAGCGTTGAACCCCAGGGGCCGGCGCAGTATTTT.

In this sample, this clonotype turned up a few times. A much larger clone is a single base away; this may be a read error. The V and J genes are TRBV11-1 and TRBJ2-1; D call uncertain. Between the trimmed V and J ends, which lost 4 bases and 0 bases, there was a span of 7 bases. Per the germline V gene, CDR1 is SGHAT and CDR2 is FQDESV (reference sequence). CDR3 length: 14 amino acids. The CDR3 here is CASSSSGSYNEQFF. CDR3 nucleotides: TGTGCCAGCAGCTCATCCGGCTCCTACAATGAGCAGTTCTTC.

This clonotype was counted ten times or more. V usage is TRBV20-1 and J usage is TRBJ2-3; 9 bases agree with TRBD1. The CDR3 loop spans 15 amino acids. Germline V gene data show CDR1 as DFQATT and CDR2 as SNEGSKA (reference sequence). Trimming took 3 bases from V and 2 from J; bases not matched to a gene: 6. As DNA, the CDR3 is TGCAGTGCTAGTCTGGGGACAGGGATCACAGATACGCAGTATTTT. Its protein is CSASLGTGITDTQYF.

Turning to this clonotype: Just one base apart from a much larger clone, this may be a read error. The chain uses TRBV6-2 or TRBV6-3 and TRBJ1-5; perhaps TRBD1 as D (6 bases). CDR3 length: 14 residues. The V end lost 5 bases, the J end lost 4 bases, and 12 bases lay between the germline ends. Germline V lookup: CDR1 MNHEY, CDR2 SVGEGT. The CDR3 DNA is TGTGCCAGCAGTCATACAGGGAGAAATCAGCCCCAGCATTTT. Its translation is CASSHTGRNQPQHF.

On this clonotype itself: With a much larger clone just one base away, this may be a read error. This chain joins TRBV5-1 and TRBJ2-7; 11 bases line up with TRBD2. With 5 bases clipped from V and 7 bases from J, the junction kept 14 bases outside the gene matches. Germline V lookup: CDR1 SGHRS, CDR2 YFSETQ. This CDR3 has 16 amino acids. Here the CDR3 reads CASRSTSGSPYNEQYF. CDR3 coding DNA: TGCGCCAGCAGGTCTACTAGCGGGAGTCCGTACAATGAGCAGTACTTC.

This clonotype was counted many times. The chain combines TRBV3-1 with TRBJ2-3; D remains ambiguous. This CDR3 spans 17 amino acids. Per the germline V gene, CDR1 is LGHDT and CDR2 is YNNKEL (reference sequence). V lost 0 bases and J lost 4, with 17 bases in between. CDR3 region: CASSQDGAATRPDTQYF. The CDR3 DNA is TGTGCCAGCAGCCAAGATGGTGCGGCCACAAGGCCAGATACGCAGTATTTT.

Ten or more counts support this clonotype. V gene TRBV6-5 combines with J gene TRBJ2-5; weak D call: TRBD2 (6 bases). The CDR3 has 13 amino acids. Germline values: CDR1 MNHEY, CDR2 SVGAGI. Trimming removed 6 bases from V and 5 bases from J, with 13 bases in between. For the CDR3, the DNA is TGTGCCAGCAGGGGACTCGGAGGGGAGACCCAGTACTTC. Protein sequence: CASRGLGGETQYF.

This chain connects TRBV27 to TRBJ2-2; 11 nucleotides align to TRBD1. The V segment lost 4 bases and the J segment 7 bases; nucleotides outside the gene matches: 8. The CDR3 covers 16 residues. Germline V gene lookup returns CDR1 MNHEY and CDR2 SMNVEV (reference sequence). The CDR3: CASSWYGTGGNGELFF. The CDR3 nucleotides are TGTGCCAGCAGTTGGTACGGGACAGGGGGAAACGGGGAGCTGTTTTTT.

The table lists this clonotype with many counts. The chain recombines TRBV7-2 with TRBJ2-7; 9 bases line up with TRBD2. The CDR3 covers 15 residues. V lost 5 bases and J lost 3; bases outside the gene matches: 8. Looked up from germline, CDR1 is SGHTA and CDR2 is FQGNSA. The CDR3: CASSQTSGGYYEQYF. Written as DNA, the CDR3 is TGTGCCAGCAGCCAGACTAGCGGCGGGTACTACGAGCAGTACTTC.

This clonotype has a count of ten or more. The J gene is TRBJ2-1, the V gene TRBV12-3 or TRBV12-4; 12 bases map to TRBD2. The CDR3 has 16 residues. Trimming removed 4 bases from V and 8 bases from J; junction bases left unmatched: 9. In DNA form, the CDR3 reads TGTGCCAGCAGTTCCTTTGCTAGCGGGAGGGGGGATGAGCAGTTCTTC. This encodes CASSSFASGRGDEQFF.

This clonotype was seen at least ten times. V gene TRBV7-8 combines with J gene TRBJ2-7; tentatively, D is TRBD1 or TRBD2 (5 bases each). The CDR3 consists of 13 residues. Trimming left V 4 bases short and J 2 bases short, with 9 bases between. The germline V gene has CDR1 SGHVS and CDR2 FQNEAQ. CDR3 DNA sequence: TGTGCCAGCAGCTCACCGGGACCCTACGAGCAGTACTTC. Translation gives CASSSPGPYEQYF.

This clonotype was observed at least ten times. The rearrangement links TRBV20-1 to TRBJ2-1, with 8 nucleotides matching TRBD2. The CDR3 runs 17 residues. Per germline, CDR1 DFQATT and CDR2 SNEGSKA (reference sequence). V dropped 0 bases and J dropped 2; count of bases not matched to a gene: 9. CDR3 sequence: CSARDPPAGGTYNEQFF. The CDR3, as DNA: TGCAGTGCTAGAGACCCCCCGGCGGGAGGCACCTACAATGAGCAGTTCTTC.

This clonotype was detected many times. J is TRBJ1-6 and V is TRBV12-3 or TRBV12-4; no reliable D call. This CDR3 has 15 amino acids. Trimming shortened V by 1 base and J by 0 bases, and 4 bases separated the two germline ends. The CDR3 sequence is CASSLVSSYNSPLHF. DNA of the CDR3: TGTGCCAGCAGTTTAGTGAGCTCCTATAATTCACCCCTCCACTTT.

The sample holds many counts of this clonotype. CDR3 sequence (DNA): TGCAGCGTTGAAGATCGAGGCGGGAACTATGGCTACACCTTC. Encoded protein: CSVEDRGGNYGYTF. This chain joins TRBV29-1 and TRBJ1-2, with D hard to call. The CDR3 consists of 14 residues. With 0 bases removed from V and 2 bases from J, the gap between germline ends came to 10 bases. Germline values: CDR1 SQVTM, CDR2 ANQGSEA.

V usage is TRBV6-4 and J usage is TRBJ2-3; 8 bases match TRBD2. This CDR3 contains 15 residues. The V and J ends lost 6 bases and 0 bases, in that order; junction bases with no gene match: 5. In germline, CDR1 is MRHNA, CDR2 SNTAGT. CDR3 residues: CASRPERGSTDTQYF. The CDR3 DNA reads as TGTGCCAGCAGGCCCGAGCGGGGGAGCACAGATACGCAGTATTTT.

This CDR3 reads CSARRPTGTGLNTEAFF. Written as DNA, the CDR3 is TGCAGTGCTAGACGCCCCACCGGGACAGGGCTCAACACTGAAGCTTTCTTT. The rearrangement uses TRBV20-1 and TRBJ1-1; TRBD1 matches 9 bases. Trimming removed 2 bases from V and 2 bases from J; junction bases left unmatched: 12. This CDR3 is built from 17 residues. Germline CDR1 and CDR2: DFQATT and SNEGSKA (reference sequence).

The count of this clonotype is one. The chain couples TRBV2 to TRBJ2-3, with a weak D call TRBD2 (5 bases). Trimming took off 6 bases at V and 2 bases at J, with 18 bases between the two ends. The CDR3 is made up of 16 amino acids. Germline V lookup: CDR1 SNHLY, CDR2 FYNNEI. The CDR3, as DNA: TGTGCCAGCAGCCCCGGGGTAGAAGGCCCCACAGATACGCAGTATTTT. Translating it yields CASSPGVEGPTDTQYF.

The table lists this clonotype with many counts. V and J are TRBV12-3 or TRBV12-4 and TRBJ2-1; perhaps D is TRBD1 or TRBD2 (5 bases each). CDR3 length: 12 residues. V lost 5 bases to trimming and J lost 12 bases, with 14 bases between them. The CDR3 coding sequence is TGTGCCAGCAGTAAGGGGACGGTCGGGCAGTTCTTC. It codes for CASSKGTVGQFF.